This T cell receptor beta chain was obtained from a study of identical twins. This CDR3 contains 15 residues. Trimming pared 5 bases from V and 0 bases from J, leaving 11 bases between. The germline CDR1 and CDR2 sequences are MNHNS and SASEGT. TCRdb re-analysed the 5' RACE reads in MiXCR, keeping a single row per CDR3 protein. This table holds 470,000 or so distinct CDR3 sequences, approximately 24% found once. A few counts support this clonotype. The same data also contributed to another study, on T cells expressing NK-cell markers.

What was sequenced was CD4+ T cells sorted from blood. The V and J genes are TRBV6-1 and TRBJ2-1; either TRBD1 or TRBD2 may supply D (5 bases each). The sequence came from a woman between 18 and 29 years old in good health. DNA for the CDR3: TGTGCCAGCAGTCGAGGTGGGGGCTCCTACAATGAGCAGTTCTTC. Encoded protein: CASSRGGGSYNEQFF.